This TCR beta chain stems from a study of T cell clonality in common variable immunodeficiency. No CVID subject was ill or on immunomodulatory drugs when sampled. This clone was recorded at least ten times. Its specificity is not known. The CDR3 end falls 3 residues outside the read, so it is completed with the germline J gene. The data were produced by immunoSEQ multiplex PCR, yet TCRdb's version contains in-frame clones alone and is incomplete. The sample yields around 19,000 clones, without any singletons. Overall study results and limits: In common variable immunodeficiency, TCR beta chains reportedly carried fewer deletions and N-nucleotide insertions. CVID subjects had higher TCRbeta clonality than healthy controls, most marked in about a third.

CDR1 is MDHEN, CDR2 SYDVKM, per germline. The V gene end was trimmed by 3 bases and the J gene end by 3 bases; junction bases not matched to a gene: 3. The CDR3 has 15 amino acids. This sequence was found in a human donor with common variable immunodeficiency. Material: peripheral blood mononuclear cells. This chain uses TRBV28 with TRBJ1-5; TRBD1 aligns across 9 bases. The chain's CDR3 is CASSFWDRDNQPQHF. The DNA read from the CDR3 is TGTGCCAGCAGTTTTTGGGACAGGGACAATCAGCCC. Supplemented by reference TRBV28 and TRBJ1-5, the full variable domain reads DVKVTQSSRYLVKRTGEKVFLECVQDMDHENMFWYRQDPGLGLRLIYFSYDVKMKEKGDIPEGYSVSREKKERFSLILESASTNQTSMYLCASSFWDRDNQPQHFGDGTRLSIL.